The 2 T cell receptor beta chains below come from one sample, sequenced in a study of T-cell reconstitution after alpha-beta-depleted transplantation in children. TCRbeta library preparation incorporated unique molecular identifiers. MiXCR, run by TCRdb on the PCR reads, gives a single entry per CDR3 protein. Of 190,000 or so distinct CDR3 sequences listed, approximately 7% are singletons. The material sequenced was PBMCs from the stem cell graft donor, taken from the stem cell graft. Source of these receptors: a human donor who donated a stem cell graft to a child with Wiskott-Aldrich syndrome.

This clonotype was observed many times. The chain combines TRBV5-1 with TRBJ2-3; tentative D call: TRBD1 (6 bases). V was cut by 1 base and J by 2 bases, with 8 bases left in between. CDR3 length: 14 residues. Germline V lookup: CDR1 SGHRS, CDR2 YFSETQ. Here the CDR3 DNA reads TGCGCCAGCAGCTTGAGGGGGACCACAGATACGCAGTATTTT. As protein: CASSLRGTTDTQYF.

The chain combines TRBV5-1 with TRBJ2-2; D gene unclear. This CDR3 region has 16 residues. The V and J ends lost 0 bases and 1 base respectively, with 10 bases between them. The germline V gene has CDR1 SGHRS and CDR2 YFSETQ. CDR3 in amino acids: CASSLVGRRNTGELFF. The DNA of the CDR3 is TGCGCCAGCAGCTTGGTGGGCAGGAGGAACACCGGGGAGCTGTTTTTT.